One sample yielded the 5 T cell receptor beta chains listed below, sequenced in a study of blood T cells in healthy people across ages. A second PCR, run for about 6 to 12 cycles, used a sample-barcoded 5' primer plus a J-beta primer mix. Each CDR3 protein is one row after TCRdb ran MiXCR on the 5' RACE reads. The repertoire holds over a million distinct CDR3 sequences, with roughly 64% as singletons. The sequenced sample consisted of blood. The origin of the receptors is a young man in good health.

This clonotype was observed a few times. This chain joins TRBV4-3 and TRBJ2-1; D is perhaps TRBD2 (5 bases). Looked up from germline, CDR1 is LGHNA and CDR2 is YSLEER. V was shortened by 9 bases and J by 5 bases, with 17 bases between the two germline ends. The CDR3 covers 14 residues. The CDR3 DNA is TGCGCCAGTCAACTCGGACGGGAACACAATGAGCAGTTCTTC. As protein: CASQLGREHNEQFF.

This clonotype was detected once. V usage is TRBV5-6 and J usage is TRBJ2-7; TRBD2 matches at 14 bases. The J call may be faulty, since TRBJ2-5 better matches the DNA end. The CDR3 has 17 residues. Germline assignment: CDR1 SGHDT and CDR2 YYEEEE. In DNA, the CDR3 is TGTGCCAGCAGCCAAGGGACTAGCGGGGGTGCGGTCGAGACCCAGTACTTC. This encodes CASSQGTSGGAVETQYF.

In nucleotides, the CDR3 is TGCGCCAGCAGCCAAGAGTCTGCGGGAGCTAACACCGGGGAGCTGTTTTTT. Translation: CASSQESAGANTGELFF. The chain joins TRBV4-1 to TRBJ2-2, with TRBD2 matching over 7 bases. CDR3 length: 17 residues. Germline CDR1 and CDR2: MGHRA and YSYEKL. Losses at the gene ends were 0 bases for V and 2 bases for J; bases not matched to a gene: 6.

The chain has TRBV20-1 and TRBJ2-5; maybe TRBD1 (5 bases). In germline, CDR1 is DFQATT, CDR2 SNEGSKA (reference sequence). The CDR3 loop spans 13 amino acids. Written as DNA, the CDR3 is TGCAGCGACGAAGAGATTAGGGGAGAGACCCAGTACTTC. Translating it yields CSDEEIRGETQYF.

This chain connects TRBV4-1 to TRBJ2-4, with 7 bases that match TRBD2. The J call may be incorrect, as the DNA end agrees better with TRBJ2-7. CDR3 length: 14 amino acids. The germline V gene has CDR1 MGHRA and CDR2 YSYEKL. The CDR3 nucleotides read TGCGCCAGCAGCCAAGATGGGAGGGTGCACGAGCAGTACTTC. This sequence encodes CASSQDGRVHEQYF.